These 23 T cell receptor beta chains share one sample of origin, sequenced in a study of blood T cell repertoires in COVID-19. Only in-frame clones appear in the TCRdb table, and some are missing; sequencing was by immunoSEQ multiplex PCR. The sample has about 150,000 clones; around 80% are singletons. Sequenced input: peripheral blood. These receptors were obtained from a woman in her forties or fifties with acute or convalescent COVID-19.

The count of this clone is one. The rearrangement uses TRBV6-5 and TRBJ1-6; 8 nucleotides line up with TRBD1. V was pared by 2 bases and J by 9 bases, with 9 bases of the junction left unmatched. Germline CDR1 MNHEY, CDR2 SVGAGI. CDR3 length: 16 residues. The CDR3 nucleotides read TGTGCCAGCAGTTACGTATACGGACAGGGTGGTTCACCCCTCCACTTT. Its translation is CASSYVYGQGGSPLHF.

The V and J genes are TRBV10-3 and TRBJ2-3, with 8 bases aligning to TRBD1. Per the germline V gene, CDR1 is ENHRY and CDR2 is SYGVKD. Germline trimming cut 5 bases from V and 3 bases from J; bases unmatched to any gene: 7. This CDR3 contains 15 residues. The CDR3 is CAISSGQGFTDTQYF. For the CDR3, the DNA is TGTGCCATCAGTTCCGGACAGGGTTTTACAGATACGCAGTATTTT.

The chain joins TRBV21-1 to TRBJ2-7; the DNA was not used to check the table's D call, TRBD1. TRBV21-1 is reported as a pseudogene. This CDR3 comprises 14 residues. CDR3 sequence (DNA): TGTGCCAGCACGGCACAGGGAGTTCTCTACGAGCAGTACTTC. It translates to CASTAQGVLYEQYF.

The rearrangement links TRBV4-3 to TRBJ2-1, with D tentatively TRBD2 (5 bases). The CDR3 is 15 residues long. Trimming shortened V by 4 bases and J by 5 bases, and 15 bases separated the two germline ends. Germline-derived CDR1 and CDR2 are LGHNA and YSLEER. The CDR3, as DNA: TGCGCCAGCAGCCCTCGCCCGGACTCAAACAATGAGCAGTTCTTC. This translates into CASSPRPDSNNEQFF.

The genes are TRBV19 and TRBJ1-5, with D maybe TRBD1 (6 bases). The CDR3 length is 16 residues. Trimming stripped 1 base from V and 6 bases from J, with 16 bases between. CDR1 is LNHDA, CDR2 SQIVND, per germline (reference sequence). The chain's CDR3 is CASSIVAGTPGQPQHF. In DNA, the CDR3 is TGTGCCAGTAGTATAGTAGCGGGGACACCGGGTCAGCCCCAGCATTTT. Variable domain in full (rest from reference TRBV19 and TRBJ1-5): DGGITQSPKYLFRKEGQNVTLSCEQNLNHDAMYWYRQDPGQGLRLIYYSQIVNDFQKGDIAEGYSVSREKKESFPLTVTSAQKNPTAFYLCASSIVAGTPGQPQHFGDGTRLSIL.

The chain links TRBV2 to TRBJ2-3, with D possibly TRBD1 on 6 matching bases. Trimming pared 3 bases from V and 1 base from J, leaving 17 bases between. The CDR3 sequence is 17 residues long. The germline gives CDR1 SNHLY, CDR2 FYNNEI. CDR3 in DNA: TGTGCCAGCAGTGATTCCCCAGCAGGGGAAGGCACAGATACGCAGTATTTT. Protein product: CASSDSPAGEGTDTQYF.

The chain employs TRBV5-1 and TRBJ2-5, with a tentative D call TRBD1 (6 bases). CDR3 length: 13 amino acids. The germline CDR1 and CDR2 sequences are SGHRS and YFSETQ. The V gene lost 6 bases and the J gene lost 1 base, with 10 bases spanning the gap. As DNA, the CDR3 is TGCGCCAGCACCGGGACAAGCCAAGAGACCCAGTACTTC. This gives the protein CASTGTSQETQYF.

The V and J genes are TRBV11-2 and TRBJ2-7; TRBD1 might be the D (6 bases). CDR3 length equals 16 residues. The germline V and J ends were trimmed by 5 bases and 3 bases, with 20 bases remaining between them. Germline values: CDR1 SGHAT, CDR2 FQNNGV. CDR3 sequence (DNA): TGTGCCAGCAGCCTCACCTCGACAGGAATCTTCTACGAGCAGTACTTC. Translated, it gives CASSLTSTGIFYEQYF.

The CDR3 loop reads CASSGQMNTEAFF. The CDR3 bases are TGTGCCAGTTCGGGACAGATGAACACTGAAGCTTTCTTT. The chain joins TRBV27 to TRBJ1-1, with 7 nucleotides matching TRBD1. The CDR3 totals 13 residues. CDR1 MNHEY and CDR2 SMNVEV come from the germline V gene (reference sequence). Trimming cost V 9 bases and J 0 bases; bases outside gene matches: 4.

The V and J genes are TRBV19 and TRBJ1-5; TRBD1 agrees at 7 bases. The germline CDR1 and CDR2 sequences are LNHDA and SQIVND (reference sequence). The CDR3 totals 18 residues. V lost 4 bases to trimming and J lost 1 base; unmatched junction nucleotides: 13. Here the CDR3 reads CASSTKMGQSRSNQPQHF. CDR3 nucleotides: TGTGCCAGTAGTACCAAAATGGGACAGTCTCGGAGCAATCAGCCCCAGCATTTT.

This sequence joins TRBV2 and TRBJ2-2, with unresolved D. V was trimmed by 0 bases and J by 6 bases, leaving 5 bases between them. Germline lookup yields CDR1 SNHLY and CDR2 FYNNEI. This CDR3 spans 13 amino acids. CDR3 bases: TGTGCCAGCAGTGAAGCGCAGGCCGGGGAGCTGTTTTTT. It yields the protein CASSEAQAGELFF.

The chain combines TRBV19 with TRBJ2-1; TRBD2 matches at 8 bases. The CDR3 is 13 amino acids. V lost 5 bases and J lost 9; bases outside the gene matches: 6. CDR1 and CDR2 from the germline V gene are LNHDA and SQIVND (reference sequence). This CDR3 reads CASSPGGRGEQFF. CDR3 in DNA: TGTGCCAGTAGTCCGGGGGGGAGAGGTGAGCAGTTCTTC.

The rearrangement uses TRBV6-2 or TRBV6-3 and TRBJ2-7; 7 bases are a match to TRBD2. This CDR3 region has 16 residues. Trimming cost V 5 bases and J 3 bases; bases outside gene matches: 13. Per the germline V gene, CDR1 is MNHEY and CDR2 is SVGEGT. The CDR3, as DNA: TGTGCCAGCAGTACCTCCCCCCAGCGGGGTTTCTACGAGCAGTACTTC. As protein: CASSTSPQRGFYEQYF.

V gene TRBV7-9 combines with J gene TRBJ2-5; possibly TRBD1 for D (6 bases). In germline, CDR1 is SEHNR, CDR2 FQNEAQ (reference sequence). The CDR3 is made up of 15 amino acids. V dropped 5 bases and J dropped 5 bases, with 18 bases sitting between them. CDR3 coding DNA: TGTGCCAGCAGCCCGGCGCAGGGGTCCCGGGAGACCCAGTACTTC. It specifies CASSPAQGSRETQYF.

V and J are TRBV7-2 and TRBJ2-7; unclear D gene. The V end was cut by 4 bases, the J end by 0 bases, with 7 bases between. This CDR3 contains 13 residues. Germline-derived CDR1 and CDR2 are SGHTA and FQGNSA. The CDR3 protein is CASSSRSSYEQYF. CDR3 nucleotides: TGTGCCAGCAGCTCACGTAGCTCCTACGAGCAGTACTTC.

The chain recombines TRBV5-4 with TRBJ2-1, with TRBD2 as a possible D gene (6 bases). Germline V gene sequence: CDR1 SGHNT, CDR2 YYREEE (reference sequence). V lost 3 bases and J lost 0, with 16 bases in between. This CDR3 comprises 17 residues. This chain's CDR3 is CASSYGTPASSYNEQFF. In DNA form, the CDR3 reads TGTGCCAGCAGCTATGGGACTCCCGCGAGCTCCTACAATGAGCAGTTCTTC.

There are a few counts of this clone. The chain employs TRBV24-1 and TRBJ2-2; 15 bases line up with TRBD2. The junction had 1 base not matched to a gene; V was cut back by 3 bases and J by 3 bases. This CDR3 spans 17 amino acids. Germline assignment: CDR1 KGHDR and CDR2 SFDVKD. CDR3 loop: CATSDGLAGGDTGELFF. CDR3 nucleotides: TGTGCCACCAGTGATGGACTAGCGGGAGGGGACACCGGGGAGCTGTTTTTT.

V is TRBV5-4 and J is TRBJ2-3, with 10 bases matching TRBD2. The CDR3 covers 16 residues. V gave up 6 bases and J gave up 0 bases; unmatched junction bases: 7. CDR1 and CDR2 from the germline V gene are SGHNT and YYREEE (reference sequence). The CDR3 protein is CASKRGGLTSTDTQYF. The CDR3 nucleotides are TGTGCCAGCAAGCGGGGGGGTTTAACTAGCACAGATACGCAGTATTTT.

The gene calls are TRBV27 and TRBJ2-3; D remains ambiguous. The CDR3 totals 13 residues. Trimming removed 4 bases from V and 0 bases from J, with 5 bases in between. Germline loops: CDR1 MNHEY, CDR2 SMNVEV (reference sequence). The CDR3 DNA follows: TGTGCCAGCAGTTACATGAGCACAGATACGCAGTATTTT. Its protein product is CASSYMSTDTQYF.

CDR3 DNA: TGCGCCAGCAGCTTGGACGGAGCCACCGGGGAGCTGTTTTTT. It yields the protein CASSLDGATGELFF. The chain has TRBV5-1 and TRBJ2-2, with D unclear. V was pared by 0 bases and J by 4 bases, with 7 bases between. The germline V gene encodes CDR1 SGHRS and CDR2 YFSETQ. CDR3 size: 14 residues.

This chain joins TRBV7-9 and TRBJ2-2, with 14 bases aligning to TRBD2. The CDR3 covers 19 residues. The V gene end was trimmed by 5 bases and the J gene end by 6 bases; junction bases not matched to a gene: 14. The V gene's germline CDR1 is SEHNR and CDR2 FQNEAQ (reference sequence). CDR3 amino acids: CASSPNVLTSGRVSGELFF. The CDR3 DNA follows: TGTGCCAGCAGCCCGAACGTCTTGACTAGCGGGAGGGTGTCCGGGGAGCTGTTTTTT.

This clone was seen only once. This chain connects TRBV29-1 to TRBJ2-7, with D maybe TRBD2 (6 bases). Trimming removed 6 bases at V and 2 bases at J, with 32 bases between. This CDR3 spans 19 amino acids. CDR1 is SQVTM and CDR2 is ANQGSEA in the germline V gene. The CDR3 DNA is TGCAGCGTGCGCCAGGGTTTTGGGGGGAGAATCGAACACCCCTACGAGCAGTACTTC. Translated: CSVRQGFGGRIEHPYEQYF.

The CDR3: CASSLARTGPYEQYF. DNA for the CDR3: TGTGCCAGCAGCTTAGCACGGACAGGTCCTTACGAGCAGTACTTC. The chain employs TRBV7-2 and TRBJ2-7; 7 bases fit TRBD1. Germline CDR1 reads SGHTA; CDR2 reads FQGNSA. The CDR3 length is 15 residues. Germline trimming cut 0 bases from V and 4 bases from J; bases unmatched to any gene: 6.